This TCR beta chain was sequenced for a study of cytomegalovirus exposure and HLA in healthy donors. Concerning this clone itself: The antigen is undetermined.

The PCR employed 60 Vbeta primers together with 13 Jbeta primers. TCRdb's copy holds only in-frame clones and misses some; the assay was immunoSEQ multiplex PCR. The sample yields around 130,000 clones, roughly 69% seen once. The CDR3 loop spans 17 amino acids. The V gene end was trimmed by 8 bases and the J gene end by 0 bases; junction bases not matched to a gene: 9. Germline-derived CDR1 and CDR2 are WSHSY and SAAADI. Study-wide results and limits: Donors were assumed by presence/absence analyses to have roughly uniform sequencing depth. CMV serostatus alone was available as immune exposure information. Later analysis revealed greater clonal expansion in HLA-associated TCR beta chains than in equally common others.

The genes are TRBV10-2 and TRBJ2-6; 8 bases line up with TRBD2. Sequencing input: PBMCs. This TCR was recovered from a human donor in good health. CDR3 residues: CASGPAGDLSGANVLTF. CDR3 nucleotides: TGCGCCAGCGGGCCAGCGGGGGATCTCTCTGGGGCCAACGTCCTGACTTTC.